The 23 T cell receptor beta chains in this list originate from one sample, sequenced in a study of PD-L1 blockade in urothelial cancer. Sequencing used immunoSEQ multiplex PCR; TCRdb keeps in-frame clones, though not all of them. There are 90,000 to 120,000 clones in the sample; around 90% occur only once, and roughly 0.93% lies in the top ten. Here the sequenced sample was PBMCs, taken around atezolizumab (anti-PD-L1) treatment. These TCRs come from a woman older than 75 with urothelial cancer.

The chain is built from TRBV5-1 and TRBJ1-1; D gene unclear. The CDR3 loop spans 15 amino acids. Between the trimmed V and J ends, which lost 4 bases and 0 bases, there was a span of 13 bases. Germline CDR1 and CDR2: SGHRS and YFSETQ. CDR3 DNA sequence: TGCGCCAGCAGCGGTACGATAGCCATGAACACTGAAGCTTTCTTT. Residues: CASSGTIAMNTEAFF.

This chain joins TRBV27 and TRBJ2-1; TRBD2 matches at 7 bases. Germline V CDR1 and CDR2: MNHEY, SMNVEV (reference sequence). V gave up 7 bases and J gave up 5 bases; unmatched junction bases: 11. The CDR3 runs to 15 residues. This chain's CDR3 is CASTPAGSNHNEQFF. CDR3 bases: TGTGCCAGCACCCCAGCGGGATCCAACCACAATGAGCAGTTCTTC.

This clone has a handful of counts. The chain uses TRBV5-1 and TRBJ2-7, with 11 bases fitting TRBD2. Looked up from germline, CDR1 is SGHRS and CDR2 is YFSETQ. This CDR3 has 15 residues. V trimming: 4 bases; J trimming: 6 bases; junction bases outside the gene matches: 9. CDR3 amino acids: CASSPTSGSVGEQYF. The CDR3, as DNA: TGCGCCAGCAGCCCCACTAGCGGGAGTGTCGGCGAGCAGTACTTC.

The V and J genes are TRBV9 and TRBJ1-5, with D possibly TRBD1 on 5 matching bases. The CDR3 is made up of 16 amino acids. Germline V gene sequence: CDR1 SGDLS, CDR2 YYNGEE. Trimming removed 3 bases from V and 9 bases from J, with 22 bases in between. For the CDR3, the DNA is TGTGCCAGCAGCGCCGGATCGACGGGGCCCGGGGGGCCCCAGCATTTT. Its protein product is CASSAGSTGPGGPQHF.

The chain links TRBV5-4 to TRBJ1-2; 8 bases fit TRBD1. Trimming took 4 bases from V and 8 from J; bases not matched to a gene: 16. Germline V CDR1 and CDR2: SGHNT, YYREEE (reference sequence). The CDR3 sequence is 16 residues long. CDR3 in DNA: TGTGCCAGCAGCGAACCTCCTTTTGACAGGGGTAACGGCTACACCTTC. It is translated as CASSEPPFDRGNGYTF.

The chain carries TRBV5-1 and TRBJ2-1; D is unclear. The germline V gene encodes CDR1 SGHRS and CDR2 YFSETQ. This CDR3 has 15 residues. The V and J ends lost 3 bases and 8 bases respectively, with 18 bases between them. The CDR3 region is CASSSERTLFDEQFF. The CDR3 region has the DNA TGCGCCAGCAGCTCGGAGCGTACCCTGTTTGATGAGCAGTTCTTC.

The chain joins TRBV19 to TRBJ1-1; D call uncertain. Germline CDR1 reads LNHDA; CDR2 reads SQIVND (reference sequence). The CDR3 extends over 14 amino acids. The V and J ends lost 10 bases and 1 base respectively, with 16 bases between them. The CDR3 sequence is CATRALGANTEAFF. The CDR3 DNA reads TGTGCCACGCGGGCCCTTGGCGCGAACACTGAAGCTTTCTTT.

This clone was seen just once. The chain uses TRBV5-1 and TRBJ2-5; 8 bases fit TRBD2. In germline, CDR1 is SGHRS, CDR2 YFSETQ. With 3 bases clipped from V and 2 bases from J, the junction kept 12 bases outside the gene matches. The CDR3 consists of 17 residues. CDR3 protein: CASSSSGPGLGQETQYF. CDR3 nucleotides: TGCGCCAGCAGCTCCTCCGGACCGGGACTAGGGCAAGAGACCCAGTACTTC.

CDR3 residues: CASSLGPGTVNTEAFF. DNA for the CDR3: TGTGCCAGCAGCTTAGGTCCCGGGACAGTGAACACTGAAGCTTTCTTT. This rearrangement joins TRBV7-8 to TRBJ1-1, with 7 nucleotides matching TRBD1. V was pared by 1 base and J by 0 bases, with 5 bases of the junction left unmatched. From germline, CDR1 is SGHVS and CDR2 FQNEAQ. This CDR3 is built from 16 residues.

The rearrangement links TRBV14 to TRBJ2-3; possible D gene TRBD1, 6 bases. V lost 5 bases and J 14 bases, leaving 17 bases between the germline ends. The CDR3 length is 12 residues. Germline values: CDR1 SGHDN, CDR2 FVKESK. The CDR3 DNA reads as TGTGCCAGCAGCAGTAAGCAGGGGAGAACGTATTTT. It is translated as CASSSKQGRTYF.

This clone was picked up a small number of times. The V gene is TRBV18, the J gene TRBJ1-5, with 7 bases that match TRBD1. J lost 6 bases, V lost 3 bases, and 8 bases had no gene match. The CDR3 runs 15 residues. Germline loops: CDR1 KGHSH, CDR2 LQKENI. The CDR3 nucleotides are TGTGCCAGCTCACCGTCCACAGGGGTGGGTCAGCCCCAGCATTTT. This gives the protein CASSPSTGVGQPQHF.

The CDR3 spells CAWSGTQSSYNEQFF. The CDR3 bases are TGTGCCTGGAGTGGCACTCAAAGCTCCTACAATGAGCAGTTCTTC. The chain uses TRBV30 and TRBJ2-1; D gene ambiguous. V was cut by 1 base and J by 0 bases, with 10 bases left in between. From germline, CDR1 is GTSNPN and CDR2 SVGIG (reference sequence). The CDR3 is 15 residues long.

This clone appeared a few times. This chain connects TRBV6-1 to TRBJ2-2; no definite D call. Trimming shortened V by 4 bases and J by 3 bases, and 12 bases separated the two germline ends. Germline V gene data show CDR1 as MNHNS and CDR2 as SASEGT. The CDR3 has 15 residues. The CDR3: CASSGSLAHTGELFF. CDR3 sequence (DNA): TGTGCCAGCAGTGGCTCTCTCGCGCACACCGGGGAGCTGTTTTTT.

The count of this clone is one. The chain has TRBV4-2 and TRBJ1-1, with D perhaps matching TRBD1 (6 bases). Germline CDR1 LGHNA, CDR2 YNFKEQ. Trimming took off 1 base at V and 3 bases at J, with 12 bases between the two ends. The CDR3 is 15 residues long. The CDR3 region has the DNA TGTGCCAGCAGCCAAGGAACAGGGATACACACTGAAGCTTTCTTT. Protein sequence: CASSQGTGIHTEAFF.

CDR3 nucleotide sequence: TGTGCCAGCAGGGCGACTAGCGGGAGCACAGATACGCAGTATTTT. Translated, it gives CASRATSGSTDTQYF. The chain links TRBV6-4 to TRBJ2-3; 10 nucleotides match TRBD2. The V gene end was trimmed by 6 bases and the J gene end by 0 bases; junction bases not matched to a gene: 3. The CDR3 loop spans 15 amino acids. The germline V gene has CDR1 MRHNA and CDR2 SNTAGT.

The chain uses TRBV30 and TRBJ1-3, with 11 bases matching TRBD1. The germline gives CDR1 GTSNPN, CDR2 SVGIG (reference sequence). V dropped 3 bases and J dropped 4; count of bases not matched to a gene: 5. The CDR3 is made up of 15 amino acids. CDR3 in DNA: TGTGCCTGGAGGGATCGGGACAGGGGGGGAAACACCATATATTTT. It yields the protein CAWRDRDRGGNTIYF.

CDR3 region: CASSAGTQYF. CDR3 in DNA: TGTGCCAGTAGCGCCGGTACGCAGTATTTT. The chain combines TRBV19 with TRBJ2-3; no firm D call. This CDR3 contains 10 residues. Trimming stripped 6 bases from V and 8 bases from J, with 6 bases between. Germline V lookup: CDR1 LNHDA, CDR2 SQIVND (reference sequence).

The V and J genes are TRBV20-1 and TRBJ2-1; perhaps TRBD2 as D (5 bases). Trimming stripped 4 bases from V and 15 bases from J, with 16 bases between. CDR1 DFQATT and CDR2 SNEGSKA come from the germline V gene (reference sequence). The CDR3 totals 11 residues. The CDR3 bases are TGCAGTGCTACGTTTGACTGGGAGAGGTTCTTC. Protein: CSATFDWERFF.

V gene TRBV7-9 combines with J gene TRBJ2-3; the match to TRBD1 covers 12 bases. Germline V gene sequence: CDR1 SEHNR, CDR2 FQNEAQ (reference sequence). The CDR3 runs to 16 residues. V lost 1 base and J lost 5; bases outside the gene matches: 4. The CDR3 region has the DNA TGTGCCAGCAGCTTAGGGGACAGGGGGCCTAAAGATACGCAGTATTTT. Translating gives CASSLGDRGPKDTQYF.

The chain has TRBV5-1 and TRBJ1-5, with TRBD1 matching over 8 bases. J gave up 6 bases and V 1 base, and 6 bases lay outside the gene matches. This CDR3 region has 15 residues. Per the germline V gene, CDR1 is SGHRS and CDR2 is YFSETQ. The CDR3 DNA is TGCGCCAGCAGCTTGTCGGGACAGGTGGGTCAGCCCCAGCATTTT. Protein product: CASSLSGQVGQPQHF. Variable domain in full (rest from reference TRBV5-1 and TRBJ1-5): KAGVTQTPRYLIKTRGQQVTLSCSPISGHRSVSWYQQTPGQGLQFLFEYFSETQRNKGNFPGRFSGRQFSNSRSEMNVSTLELGDSALYLCASSLSGQVGQPQHFGDGTRLSIL.

The CDR3 is CATSRGGFSEAFF. CDR3 coding DNA: TGTGCCACCAGCAGAGGTGGGTTTAGCGAAGCTTTCTTT. The chain uses TRBV15 and TRBJ1-1, with D unresolved. This CDR3 has 13 amino acids. Germline V gene data show CDR1 as LNHNV and CDR2 as YYDKDF (reference sequence). Trimming removed 1 base from V and 8 bases from J, with 11 bases in between. Filled out from reference TRBV15 and TRBJ1-1, the complete variable domain reads DAMVIQNPRYQVTQFGKPVTLSCSQTLNHNVMYWYQQKSSQAPKLLFHYYDKDFNNEADTPDNFQSRRPNTSFCFLDIRSPGLGDTAMYLCATSRGGFSEAFFGQGTRLTVV.

This rearrangement joins TRBV18 to TRBJ2-1, with a tentative D call TRBD2 (5 bases). V was cut by 0 bases and J by 8 bases, with 14 bases left in between. The CDR3 contains 15 residues. CDR1 is KGHSH, CDR2 LQKENI, per germline. Here the CDR3 DNA reads TGTGCCAGCTCACCACCTACTAGTAGGCGGCATGAGCAGTTCTTC. This encodes CASSPPTSRRHEQFF.

This chain links TRBV13 with TRBJ2-2; 9 nucleotides match TRBD1. This CDR3 is 16 amino acids long. V trimming: 4 bases; J trimming: 5 bases; junction bases outside the gene matches: 8. Germline-derived CDR1 and CDR2 are PRHDT and FYEKMQ (reference sequence). The CDR3 sequence: CASSSNRGLGTGELFF. CDR3 DNA sequence: TGTGCCAGCAGCTCAAACAGGGGGCTGGGGACCGGGGAGCTGTTTTTT.